One sample yielded the 22 T cell receptor beta chains listed below, sequenced in a study of blood T cell repertoires in COVID-19. TCRdb keeps only in-frame clones here, not all; method: immunoSEQ multiplex PCR. Of 250,000 to 350,000 clones in the sample, around four fifths were seen once. The sequenced material came from peripheral blood. These receptors were taken from a woman in her fifties or sixties with active or convalescent COVID-19.

The CDR3 DNA is TGCGCCAGCAGCTGGGACAACTCTGGAAACACCATATATTTT. Amino acid sequence: CASSWDNSGNTIYF. The J gene is TRBJ1-3, the V gene TRBV5-1, with D tentatively TRBD1 (6 bases). The ends were cut back, 3 bases at V and 0 bases at J, with 7 bases in the middle. The CDR3 runs to 14 residues. Germline V gene sequence: CDR1 SGHRS, CDR2 YFSETQ.

The V call is TRBV9, the J call TRBJ2-1, with 11 bases aligning to TRBD2. V trimming: 4 bases; J trimming: 2 bases; junction bases outside the gene matches: 5. CDR3 length: 16 amino acids. Germline V gives CDR1 SGDLS, CDR2 YYNGEE. CDR3 loop: CASSPSGRTTYNEQFF. The DNA for the CDR3 is TGTGCCAGCAGCCCTAGCGGGAGGACTACCTACAATGAGCAGTTCTTC.

This chain joins TRBV7-9 and TRBJ2-1, with 7 positions matching TRBD2. The V segment lost 5 bases and the J segment 0 bases; nucleotides outside the gene matches: 7. This CDR3 contains 16 residues. Per the germline V gene, CDR1 is SEHNR and CDR2 is FQNEAQ (reference sequence). CDR3 coding DNA: TGTGCCAGCAGCCTCCGGAGCGGGGTCTCCTACAATGAGCAGTTCTTC. Its translation is CASSLRSGVSYNEQFF. The full variable domain, with the rest looked up from reference TRBV7-9 and TRBJ2-1, is DTGVSQNPRHKITKRGQNVTFRCDPISEHNRLYWYRQTLGQGPEFLTYFQNEAQLEKSRLLSDRFSAERPKGSFSTLEIQRTEQGDSAMYLCASSLRSGVSYNEQFFGPGTRLTVL.

The chain uses TRBV20-1 and TRBJ2-7, with 8 positions matching TRBD1. The J segment lost 1 base and the V segment lost 3 bases, leaving 5 bases of the junction unmatched. The length of the CDR3 is 14 residues. Germline V gives CDR1 DFQATT, CDR2 SNEGSKA (reference sequence). CDR3 amino acids: CSASDRGQSYEQYF. CDR3 DNA sequence: TGCAGTGCTAGTGACAGGGGCCAATCCTACGAGCAGTACTTC.

This clone was seen at least ten times. The chain uses TRBV15 and TRBJ1-1, with 7 bases fitting TRBD1. The CDR3 consists of 15 residues. CDR1 is LNHNV, CDR2 YYDKDF, per germline (reference sequence). V dropped 0 bases and J dropped 3; count of bases not matched to a gene: 4. CDR3 in amino acids: CATSRDGQADTEAFF. DNA of the CDR3: TGTGCCACCAGCAGAGATGGACAGGCGGACACTGAAGCTTTCTTT.

This clone was picked up one time. The rearrangement joins TRBV9 to TRBJ2-3; TRBD2 matches at 13 bases. The V gene end was trimmed by 3 bases and the J gene end by 3 bases; junction bases not matched to a gene: 7. CDR3 length: 17 amino acids. Germline V lookup: CDR1 SGDLS, CDR2 YYNGEE. The CDR3 DNA is TGTGCCAGCAGCGCCCGGACTAGCGGGAGACGGACAGATACGCAGTATTTT. Translating gives CASSARTSGRRTDTQYF. Combining the CDR3 with reference TRBV9 and TRBJ2-3 gives the whole variable domain DSGVTQTPKHLITATGQRVTLRCSPRSGDLSVYWYQQSLDQGLQFLIQYYNGEERAKGNILERFSAQQFPDLHSELNLSSLELGDSALYFCASSARTSGRRTDTQYFGPGTRLTVL.

The rearrangement uses TRBV7-6 and TRBJ2-7; 7 nucleotides match TRBD2. The CDR3 loop spans 16 amino acids. The germline gives CDR1 SGHVS, CDR2 FNYEAQ. J lost 3 bases, V lost 5 bases, and 13 bases had no gene match. In nucleotides, the CDR3 is TGTGCCAGCAGCAGCCTCGGCGGGGGAAGTTTCTACGAGCAGTACTTC. Amino acid sequence: CASSSLGGGSFYEQYF.

In DNA form, the CDR3 reads TGTGCCAGCAGCTTAATCCGGTGGGGGGTTAATGAAAAACTGTTTTTT. It encodes CASSLIRWGVNEKLFF. The chain joins TRBV7-2 to TRBJ1-4, with D possibly matching TRBD1 (5 bases). Germline lookup yields CDR1 SGHTA and CDR2 FQGNSA. The V end was cut by 2 bases, the J end by 4 bases, with 14 bases between. The CDR3 contains 16 residues.

The J gene is TRBJ1-1, the V gene TRBV23-1; D is uncertain. TRBV23-1 falls under the ORF class, with uncertain function. The CDR3 covers 16 residues. The germline V and J ends were trimmed by 2 bases and 1 base, with 14 bases remaining between them. The CDR3 DNA sequence: TGCGCCAGCAGTCAAGTGGAGCCTCACTCGAACACTGAAGCTTTCTTT. This codes for CASSQVEPHSNTEAFF.

This clone was counted many times. V and J are TRBV2 and TRBJ2-7; 7 bases align to TRBD1. The CDR3 has 14 amino acids. V was clipped by 5 bases and J by 7 bases; unmatched bases: 11. Germline lookup yields CDR1 SNHLY and CDR2 FYNNEI. The CDR3 spells CASSTHDRAWEQYF. CDR3 nucleotides: TGTGCCAGCAGTACCCACGACAGGGCCTGGGAGCAGTACTTC. Together with reference TRBV2 and TRBJ2-7, the CDR3 gives the full variable domain: EPEVTQTPSHQVTQMGQEVILRCVPISNHLYFYWYRQILGQKVEFLVSFYNNEISEKSEIFDDQFSVERPDGSNFTLKIRSTKLEDSAMYFCASSTHDRAWEQYFGPGTRLTVT.

The chain carries TRBV16 and TRBJ1-1, with D possibly being TRBD1 (5 bases). Between the trimmed V and J ends, which lost 1 base and 4 bases, there was a span of 13 bases. The CDR3 length is 15 residues. The germline gives CDR1 KGHSY, CDR2 FQNENV. The CDR3 coding sequence is TGTGCCAGCAGCCAATTCAAGGGGATGGGCACTGAAGCTTTCTTT. It translates to CASSQFKGMGTEAFF.

The CDR3 spells CASSLAAGETQYF. The CDR3 nucleotides read TGTGCCAGCAGTTTAGCGGCGGGGGAGACCCAGTACTTC. V and J are TRBV12-3 or TRBV12-4 and TRBJ2-5, with D perhaps TRBD2 (6 bases). Between the trimmed V and J ends, which lost 0 bases and 5 bases, there was a span of 7 bases. This CDR3 has 13 residues.

The rearrangement joins TRBV13 to TRBJ1-3; 10 nucleotides line up with TRBD1. Trimming at V came to 4 bases and at J to 0 bases, leaving 12 bases not matched to a gene. This CDR3 has 19 amino acids. The germline gives CDR1 PRHDT, CDR2 FYEKMQ (reference sequence). CDR3 sequence: CASSSNTGTGALSGNTIYF. CDR3 DNA sequence: TGTGCCAGCAGCTCTAATACCGGGACAGGGGCCCTCTCTGGAAACACCATATATTTT.

The rearrangement joins TRBV4-2 to TRBJ2-1, with TRBD2 matching 10 bases. This CDR3 is built from 16 residues. The V gene end was trimmed by 4 bases and the J gene end by 4 bases; junction bases not matched to a gene: 7. Germline CDR1 and CDR2: LGHNA and YNFKEQ. This CDR3 is CASSREPTSGYNEQFF. In nucleotides, the CDR3 is TGTGCCAGCAGCCGGGAACCGACTAGCGGGTACAATGAGCAGTTCTTC.

The DNA of the CDR3 is TGTGCCAGCAGCTTATCTAGCGGGAGGGTTAGCTCCTACGAGCAGTACTTC. It is translated as CASSLSSGRVSSYEQYF. The chain links TRBV11-2 to TRBJ2-7; the match to TRBD2 covers 12 bases. Trimming cost V 2 bases and J 0 bases; bases outside gene matches: 5. The CDR3 contains 17 residues. Germline CDR1 is SGHAT and CDR2 is FQNNGV.

CDR3 region: CASSQGRRTEAFF. Written as DNA, the CDR3 is TGTGCCAGTAGCCAGGGGCGAAGGACTGAAGCTTTCTTT. The rearrangement uses TRBV19 and TRBJ1-1; possible D gene TRBD1, 6 bases. Germline V lookup: CDR1 LNHDA, CDR2 SQIVND (reference sequence). CDR3 length: 13 amino acids. Trimming took 6 bases from V and 5 from J, leaving 13 bases between them.

CDR3 in amino acids: CASSGGTYNEQFF. The CDR3 DNA reads as TGTGCCAGCAGCGGCGGGACTTACAATGAGCAGTTCTTC. This sequence joins TRBV5-6 and TRBJ2-1, with D tentatively TRBD2 (6 bases). Germline V gene sequence: CDR1 SGHDT, CDR2 YYEEEE. The V end was cut by 4 bases, the J end by 4 bases, with 9 bases between. CDR3 length: 13 residues. The complete variable domain, with remaining parts taken from reference TRBV5-6 and TRBJ2-1, reads DAGVTQSPTHLIKTRGQQVTLRCSPKSGHDTVSWYQQALGQGPQFIFQYYEEEERQRGNFPDRFSGHQFPNYSSELNVNALLLGDSALYLCASSGGTYNEQFFGPGTRLTVL.

V is TRBV19 and J is TRBJ1-4; D is unclear. The germline CDR1 and CDR2 sequences are LNHDA and SQIVND (reference sequence). V was pared by 3 bases and J by 7 bases, with 15 bases between. The CDR3 is made up of 15 amino acids. CDR3 nucleotide sequence: TGTGCCAGTAGTATTAGCGGATTTGGAAGTGAAAAACTGTTTTTT. Amino acid sequence: CASSISGFGSEKLFF.

In this sample, this clone turned up once. The chain couples TRBV5-1 to TRBJ1-1, with D tentatively TRBD1 (6 bases). Germline V gives CDR1 SGHRS, CDR2 YFSETQ. Trimming left V 5 bases short and J 1 base short, with 15 bases between. The CDR3 contains 15 residues. As DNA, the CDR3 is TGCGCCAGCAGATCGGACAGTTATTGGAACACTGAAGCTTTCTTT. It specifies CASRSDSYWNTEAFF. The variable domain in full, with the rest retrieved from reference TRBV5-1 and TRBJ1-1, is KAGVTQTPRYLIKTRGQQVTLSCSPISGHRSVSWYQQTPGQGLQFLFEYFSETQRNKGNFPGRFSGRQFSNSRSEMNVSTLELGDSALYLCASRSDSYWNTEAFFGQGTRLTVV.

This clone was counted a single time. The chain recombines TRBV29-1 with TRBJ1-2; 10 bases fit TRBD1. Germline loops: CDR1 SQVTM, CDR2 ANQGSEA. The CDR3 spans 16 residues. V dropped 3 bases and J dropped 1; count of bases not matched to a gene: 8. The CDR3 region has the DNA TGCAGCGTTGAGACAGGGGGCACACGGTGTAACTATGGCTACACCTTC. Encoded protein: CSVETGGTRCNYGYTF.

The rearrangement links TRBV10-3 to TRBJ2-5; 9 nucleotides agree with TRBD1. CDR1 is ENHRY and CDR2 is SYGVKD in the germline V gene. This CDR3 region has 13 residues. V lost 8 bases, J lost 6 bases, and 7 bases stayed unmatched. CDR3 DNA: TGTGCCATCGGGGGGGACAGGGAAAAGACCCAGTACTTC. This translates into CAIGGDREKTQYF.

The count of this clone is one. The chain employs TRBV19 and TRBJ2-1, with D possibly matching TRBD2 (6 bases). The germline gives CDR1 LNHDA, CDR2 SQIVND (reference sequence). This CDR3 comprises 15 residues. Trimming took off 3 bases at V and 0 bases at J, with 9 bases between the two ends. CDR3 loop: CASSIRGSSYNEQFF. The CDR3 DNA reads as TGTGCCAGTAGTATTCGGGGGAGCTCCTACAATGAGCAGTTCTTC.